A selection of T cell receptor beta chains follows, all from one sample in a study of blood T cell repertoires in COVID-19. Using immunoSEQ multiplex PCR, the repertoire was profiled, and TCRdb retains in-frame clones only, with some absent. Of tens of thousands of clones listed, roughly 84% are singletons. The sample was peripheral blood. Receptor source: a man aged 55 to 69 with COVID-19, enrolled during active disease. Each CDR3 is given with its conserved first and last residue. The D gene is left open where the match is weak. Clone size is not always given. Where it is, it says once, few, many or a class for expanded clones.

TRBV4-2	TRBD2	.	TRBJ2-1	CASSQGSAGAYNEQFF	TGTGCCAGCAGCCAAGGATCAGCGGGGGCCTACAATGAGCAGTTCTTC
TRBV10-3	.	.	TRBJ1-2	CAISGVKGPGGYTF	TGTGCCATCAGTGGGGTTAAAGGTCCCGGGGGCTACACCTTC
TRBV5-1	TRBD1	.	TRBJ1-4	CASREGQGNEKLFF	TGCGCCAGCAGAGAGGGACAGGGTAATGAAAAACTGTTTTTT
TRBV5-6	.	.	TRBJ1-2	CASSSLPGGYTF	TGTGCCAGCAGCTCACTCCCGGGTGGCTACACCTTC
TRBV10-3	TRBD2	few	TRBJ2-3	CAISESLTSGMSTDTQYF	TGTGCCATCAGTGAGTCGTTGACTAGCGGGATGAGCACAGATACGCAGTATTTT
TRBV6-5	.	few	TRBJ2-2	CASRSLANTGELFF	TGTGCCAGCAGATCACTCGCGAACACCGGGGAGCTGTTTTTT
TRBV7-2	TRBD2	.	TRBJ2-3	CASSLRGGLAGTDTQYF	TGTGCCAGCAGCTTAAGGGGGGGACTAGCGGGCACAGATACGCAGTATTTT
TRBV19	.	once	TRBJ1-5	CASSPSGSNQPQHF	TGTGCCAGTAGCCCCTCGGGTAGCAATCAGCCCCAGCATTTT
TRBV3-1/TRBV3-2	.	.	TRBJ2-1	CASSQMGPWDEQFF	TGTGCCAGCAGCCAAATGGGGCCTTGGGATGAGCAGTTCTTC
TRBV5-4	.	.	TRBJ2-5	CASSLGGRGPDETQYF	TGTGCCAGCAGCTTGGGGGGCAGGGGCCCAGACGAGACCCAGTACTTC
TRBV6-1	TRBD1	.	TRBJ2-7	CASSDLTGGTVEQYF	TGTGCCAGCAGTGACCTGACAGGGGGTACGGTCGAGCAGTACTTC
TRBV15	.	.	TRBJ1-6	CATSRYLDSSNSPLHF	TGTGCCACCAGCAGATATTTGGACAGCAGTAATTCACCCCTCCACTTT
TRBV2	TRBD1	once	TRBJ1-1	CASSQTGTGRPEAFF	TGTGCCAGCAGCCAAACCGGGACAGGGAGGCCTGAAGCTTTCTTT
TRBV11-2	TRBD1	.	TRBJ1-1	CASSPRQGDAEAFF	TGTGCCAGCAGCCCCAGACAGGGGGACGCTGAAGCTTTCTTT
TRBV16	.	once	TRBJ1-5	CASSQSRGGQPQHF	TGTGCCAGCAGCCAATCTCGGGGAGGGCAGCCCCAGCATTTT
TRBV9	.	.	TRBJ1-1	CASSTQTTTEAFF	TGTGCCAGCAGCACCCAGACTACGACTGAAGCTTTCTTT
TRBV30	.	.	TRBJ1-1	CAWTRRGGRRNTEAFF	TGTGCCTGGACCCGCCGGGGGGGCCGTCGGAACACTGAAGCTTTCTTT
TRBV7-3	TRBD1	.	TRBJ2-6	CASSPGTGLFGANVLTF	TGTGCCAGCAGCCCCGGGACAGGCCTCTTTGGGGCCAACGTCCTGACTTTC
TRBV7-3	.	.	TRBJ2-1	CASSLPSGPYNEQFF	TGTGCCAGCAGCCTACCGAGCGGGCCCTACAATGAGCAGTTCTTC
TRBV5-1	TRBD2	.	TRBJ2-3	CASNSPTGGADTQYF	TGCGCCAGCAACTCCCCAACGGGAGGTGCAGATACGCAGTATTTT
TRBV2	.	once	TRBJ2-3	CASREPADTQYF	TGTGCCAGCAGAGAACCAGCAGATACGCAGTATTTT
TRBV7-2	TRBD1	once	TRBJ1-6	CASSLAQGGSPLHF	TGTGCCAGCAGCTTAGCGCAGGGGGGTTCACCCCTCCACTTT
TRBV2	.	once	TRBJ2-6	CASSEASSGANVLTF	TGTGCCAGCAGTGAAGCCAGCTCTGGGGCCAACGTCCTGACTTTC
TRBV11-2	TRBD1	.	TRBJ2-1	CASSLFRGPGTGRDNEQFF	TGTGCCAGCAGCTTATTTAGGGGGCCGGGGACAGGTAGGGACAATGAGCAGTTCTTC
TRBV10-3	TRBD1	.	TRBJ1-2	CAISRTGTLGYTF	TGTGCCATCAGCAGGACAGGGACCCTTGGCTACACCTTC
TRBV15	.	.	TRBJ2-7	CATTTGRLAYEQYF	TGTGCCACCACCACAGGGCGGCTGGCCTACGAGCAGTACTTC
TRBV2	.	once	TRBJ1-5	CASSLIPGDSNQPQHF	TGTGCCAGCAGTCTTATTCCGGGGGATAGCAATCAGCCCCAGCATTTT
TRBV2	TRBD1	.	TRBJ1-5	CASSKLQGAEQPQHF	TGTGCCAGCAGTAAATTACAGGGGGCAGAGCAGCCCCAGCATTTT
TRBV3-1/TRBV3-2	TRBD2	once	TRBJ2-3	CASSPRLIAGGPLDTQYF	TGTGCCAGCAGCCCGCGTCTTATAGCGGGGGGACCGCTAGATACGCAGTATTTT
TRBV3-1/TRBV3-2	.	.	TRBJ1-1	CASGGGVNTEAFF	TGTGCCAGCGGGGGAGGCGTGAACACTGAAGCTTTCTTT
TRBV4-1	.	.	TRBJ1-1	CASSQDLGNTEAFF	TGCGCCAGCAGCCAAGATCTCGGGAACACTGAAGCTTTCTTT
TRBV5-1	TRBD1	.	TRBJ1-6	CASSLVQGISPLHF	TGCGCCAGCAGCTTGGTACAGGGGATTTCACCCCTCCACTTT
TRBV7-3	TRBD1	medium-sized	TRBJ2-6	CASSPGLNRGAPGANVLTF	TGTGCCAGCAGCCCTGGGTTGAACAGGGGTGCACCTGGGGCCAACGTCCTGACTTTC
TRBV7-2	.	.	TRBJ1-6	CATLGGALDSPLHF	TGTGCCACCCTCGGGGGGGCTTTGGATTCACCCCTCCACTTT
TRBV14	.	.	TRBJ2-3	CASSQAFMRVSTDTQYF	TGTGCCAGCAGCCAAGCGTTTATGAGGGTTAGCACAGATACGCAGTATTTT
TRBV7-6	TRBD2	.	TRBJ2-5	CASSLVRTSGRGQETQYF	TGTGCCAGCAGCTTAGTCCGGACTAGCGGGAGGGGGCAAGAGACCCAGTACTTC
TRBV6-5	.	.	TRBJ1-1	CASSSIRGALNTEAFF	TGTGCCAGCAGTTCCATTCGGGGGGCGTTGAACACTGAAGCTTTCTTT
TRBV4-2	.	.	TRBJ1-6	CASSQDTGSYNSPLHF	TGTGCCAGCAGCCAAGATACGGGTTCCTATAATTCACCCCTCCACTTT
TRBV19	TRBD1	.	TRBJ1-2	CASSTWTGAYGYTF	TGTGCCAGTAGTACCTGGACAGGGGCCTATGGCTACACCTTC
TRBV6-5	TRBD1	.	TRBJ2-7	CASSPRWDRFYEQYF	TGTGCCAGCAGCCCCCGTTGGGACAGGTTCTACGAGCAGTACTTC
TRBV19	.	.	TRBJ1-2	CASSIQKDGYTF	TGTGCCAGTAGTATCCAGAAAGATGGCTACACCTTC
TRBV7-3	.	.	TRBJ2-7	CASSLMAGATYEQYF	TGTGCCAGCAGCTTAATGGCGGGGGCAACCTACGAGCAGTACTTC
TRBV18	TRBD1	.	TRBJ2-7	CASSATGESSYEQYF	TGTGCCAGCTCAGCGACAGGGGAGAGCTCCTACGAGCAGTACTTC
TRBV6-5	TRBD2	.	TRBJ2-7	CASSIRGGGGYEQYF	TGTGCCAGCAGTATCCGGGGGGGCGGAGGCTACGAGCAGTACTTC
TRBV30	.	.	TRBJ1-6	CAWTITSNSPLHF	TGTGCCTGGACTATCACCTCAAATTCACCCCTCCACTTT
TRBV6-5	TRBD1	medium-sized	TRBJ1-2	CASSYTGTGNWKGYTF	TGTGCCAGCAGTTACACCGGGACAGGGAATTGGAAAGGCTACACCTTC
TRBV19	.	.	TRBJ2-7	CASSTTGFSYEQYF	TGTGCCAGTAGCACGACAGGATTCTCCTACGAGCAGTACTTC
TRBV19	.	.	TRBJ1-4	CASSLQGPFEEKLFF	TGTGCCAGTAGTCTACAGGGCCCTTTCGAGGAAAAACTGTTTTTT
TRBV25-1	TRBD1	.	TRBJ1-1	CASSEYQQGQGATEAFF	TGTGCCAGCAGTGAATATCAGCAGGGACAGGGGGCCACTGAAGCTTTCTTT
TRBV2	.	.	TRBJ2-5	CASSEAGVSLETQYF	TGTGCCAGCAGTGAAGCGGGAGTGTCGTTAGAGACCCAGTACTTC
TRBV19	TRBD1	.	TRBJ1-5	CASTRDRGSWGNQPQHF	TGTGCCAGTACCCGGGACAGGGGATCGTGGGGCAATCAGCCCCAGCATTTT
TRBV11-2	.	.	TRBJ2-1	CASSLGATSSYNEQFF	TGTGCCAGCAGCTTAGGGGCAACGAGCTCCTACAATGAGCAGTTCTTC
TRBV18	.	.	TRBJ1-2	CASSPQLSTEPLYGYTF	TGTGCCAGCTCACCACAACTGTCGACAGAGCCCCTCTATGGCTACACCTTC
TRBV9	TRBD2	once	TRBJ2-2	CASSPLAGSGTGELFF	TGTGCCAGCAGCCCTCTAGCGGGATCGGGTACCGGGGAGCTGTTTTTT